These 29 T cell receptor beta chains were sequenced from one sample in a study of cytomegalovirus exposure and HLA in healthy donors. PCR employed 60 Vbeta and 13 Jbeta primers. Only in-frame clones appear in the TCRdb table, and some are missing; sequencing was by immunoSEQ multiplex PCR. The repertoire holds roughly 150,000 clones, 66% seen once, with approximately 1.6% in the top ten. Material for sequencing was PBMCs. All receptors come from a human donor in good health.

The chain has TRBV28 and TRBJ2-3, with 11 bases fitting TRBD2. The CDR3 totals 19 residues. The V gene end was trimmed by 6 bases and the J gene end by 0 bases; junction bases not matched to a gene: 14. Germline CDR1 is MDHEN and CDR2 is SYDVKM. The chain's CDR3 is CASSPGLAGYPASTDTQYF. For the CDR3, the DNA is TGTGCCAGCAGCCCCGGACTAGCGGGTTACCCTGCTAGCACAGATACGCAGTATTTT. Combining the CDR3 with reference TRBV28 and TRBJ2-3 gives the whole variable domain DVKVTQSSRYLVKRTGEKVFLECVQDMDHENMFWYRQDPGLGLRLIYFSYDVKMKEKGDIPEGYSVSREKKERFSLILESASTNQTSMYLCASSPGLAGYPASTDTQYFGPGTRLTVL.

This clone came up a few times. The chain links TRBV7-3 to TRBJ2-1; 12 bases are shared with TRBD2. The length of the CDR3 is 15 residues. V was pared by 5 bases and J by 7 bases, with 6 bases of the junction left unmatched. Looked up from germline, CDR1 is SGHTA and CDR2 is FQGTGA. The CDR3 spells CASSPGLAGRNEQFF. The CDR3 nucleotides are TGTGCCAGCAGCCCTGGACTAGCGGGACGGAATGAGCAGTTCTTC.

J is TRBJ2-4 and V is TRBV4-1; tentatively, D is TRBD2 (7 bases). CDR3 size: 16 residues. The germline V gene has CDR1 MGHRA and CDR2 YSYEKL. V dropped 5 bases and J dropped 8 bases, with 22 bases sitting between them. CDR3 coding DNA: TGCGCCAGCAGCACAGGGACATTAGCGGGTAGGGACATTCAGTACTTC. Protein product: CASSTGTLAGRDIQYF.

The V gene is TRBV5-1, the J gene TRBJ1-1; D is ambiguous. Germline CDR1 and CDR2: SGHRS and YFSETQ. The CDR3 covers 15 residues. V was trimmed by 3 bases and J by 1 base, leaving 13 bases between them. The CDR3 sequence: CASSSSPTGNTEAFF. DNA of the CDR3: TGCGCCAGCAGCTCCTCCCCGACGGGGAACACTGAAGCTTTCTTT.

The gene calls are TRBV6-5 and TRBJ2-5, with D possibly matching TRBD2 (5 bases). V shed 0 bases and J shed 5 bases, with 7 bases lying between them. The CDR3 covers 13 residues. The germline V gene has CDR1 MNHEY and CDR2 SVGAGI. CDR3 residues: CASSYSGGETQYF. The CDR3 nucleotides are TGTGCCAGCAGTTACTCGGGCGGGGAGACCCAGTACTTC.

The chain joins TRBV5-6 to TRBJ1-2, with D tentatively TRBD1 (5 bases). The CDR3 runs to 15 residues. Germline CDR1 SGHDT, CDR2 YYEEEE. V gave up 4 bases and J gave up 0 bases, with 13 bases separating them. The CDR3 here is CASSKDSPANYGYTF. The CDR3 DNA sequence: TGTGCCAGCAGCAAAGACAGCCCCGCTAACTATGGCTACACCTTC.

This chain uses TRBV5-1 with TRBJ2-7, with 7 bases identical to TRBD1. V lost 4 bases to trimming and J lost 5 bases; unmatched junction nucleotides: 9. Looked up from germline, CDR1 is SGHRS and CDR2 is YFSETQ. The CDR3 is 14 amino acids. CDR3 sequence reads: CASSTGTDHNEQYF. The CDR3 DNA is TGCGCCAGCAGCACCGGGACAGACCACAACGAGCAGTACTTC.

The V call is TRBV4-3, the J call TRBJ2-1; TRBD2 agrees at 14 bases. The CDR3 contains 19 residues. The germline CDR1 and CDR2 sequences are LGHNA and YSLEER. The ends lost 3 bases at V and 4 bases at J; junction bases unmatched: 11. In nucleotides, the CDR3 is TGCGCCAGCAGCCAGGAAAACAAGGGACTAGCGGGAGTTTACAATGAGCAGTTCTTC. Protein sequence: CASSQENKGLAGVYNEQFF.

V is TRBV27 and J is TRBJ1-4; a possible D gene is TRBD1 (5 bases). Trimming shortened V by 6 bases and J by 4 bases, and 12 bases separated the two germline ends. The CDR3 covers 14 residues. Germline CDR1 is MNHEY and CDR2 is SMNVEV (reference sequence). In DNA, the CDR3 is TGTGCCAGCAGCCCGGGCAGGGTTAATGAAAAACTGTTTTTT. Translation gives CASSPGRVNEKLFF.

The chain employs TRBV11-2 and TRBJ1-1; tentatively, D is TRBD1 (6 bases). The CDR3 covers 15 residues. Trimming took 4 bases from V and 1 from J, leaving 13 bases between them. Per the germline V gene, CDR1 is SGHAT and CDR2 is FQNNGV. The CDR3 protein is CASSWGGQQNTEAFF. The CDR3 nucleotides read TGTGCCAGCAGCTGGGGGGGGCAGCAGAACACTGAAGCTTTCTTT.

CDR3 in amino acids: CAISVTWGTSGENEQFF. The CDR3 nucleotides read TGTGCCATCAGTGTCACGTGGGGGACTAGCGGGGAAAATGAGCAGTTCTTC. The rearrangement uses TRBV10-3 and TRBJ2-1; 13 bases fit TRBD2. The CDR3 length is 17 residues. V lost 4 bases, J lost 7 bases, and 10 bases stayed unmatched. The germline V gene encodes CDR1 ENHRY and CDR2 SYGVKD.

Here the CDR3 DNA reads TGTGCCAGCAGTTTGGAGGGCCGCCACTACGAGCAGTACTTC. Amino acids: CASSLEGRHYEQYF. This chain connects TRBV28 to TRBJ2-7; tentative D call: TRBD2 (6 bases). Trimming removed 3 bases at V and 3 bases at J, with 12 bases between. The CDR3 extends over 14 amino acids. Germline CDR1 MDHEN, CDR2 SYDVKM.

The chain has TRBV7-9 and TRBJ1-2; 8 bases match TRBD1. V shed 3 bases, J shed 8 bases, and the junction held 5 bases outside the gene matches. The germline CDR1 and CDR2 sequences are SEHNR and FQNEAQ (reference sequence). This CDR3 has 13 residues. Here the CDR3 DNA reads TGTGCCAGCAGCTTGGGGACAGGAGGGGGCTACACCTTC. It yields the protein CASSLGTGGGYTF.

This clone appeared a few times. The V and J genes are TRBV7-8 and TRBJ2-3; tentatively, D is TRBD2 (5 bases). Per the germline V gene, CDR1 is SGHVS and CDR2 is FQNEAQ. Trimming cost V 2 bases and J 9 bases, with 15 bases left between them. The CDR3 totals 14 residues. CDR3 bases: TGTGCCAGCAGCTTATCGGGGTTTGAGATAACGCAGTATTTT. It encodes CASSLSGFEITQYF.

In its sample, this clone was seen a few times. In DNA form, the CDR3 reads TGTGCCAGCAGCCGATCCGGTGAAAAACTGTTTTTT. This translates into CASSRSGEKLFF. The genes are TRBV7-6 and TRBJ1-4; no reliable D call. The CDR3 totals 12 residues. The germline CDR1 and CDR2 sequences are SGHVS and FNYEAQ. Trimming stripped 5 bases from V and 7 bases from J, with 8 bases between.

This rearrangement joins TRBV5-1 to TRBJ1-3; 9 nucleotides align to TRBD1. The CDR3 is 15 amino acids. The germline V gene encodes CDR1 SGHRS and CDR2 YFSETQ. Germline trimming cut 4 bases from V and 3 bases from J; bases unmatched to any gene: 5. CDR3 bases: TGCGCCAGCAGCCTACAGGGGGCTGGTGGAAACACCATATATTTT. The encoded protein is CASSLQGAGGNTIYF.

To note about this clone: Other nucleotide sequences in the sample specify the same CDR3. This chain joins TRBV4-1 and TRBJ1-3; a weak D match, TRBD1 (5 bases). The CDR3 has 19 amino acids. V lost 1 base, J lost 0 bases, and 19 bases lay in between. CDR1 and CDR2 (germline): MGHRA, YSYEKL. The CDR3 region is CASSQGGAVKGSSGNTIYF. CDR3 nucleotide sequence: TGCGCCAGCAGCCAAGGCGGGGCGGTAAAGGGGAGCTCTGGAAACACCATATATTTT.

The chain is built from TRBV5-1 and TRBJ2-7, with D maybe TRBD2 (6 bases). CDR1 and CDR2 from the germline V gene are SGHRS and YFSETQ. With 0 bases removed from V and 4 bases from J, the gap between germline ends came to 20 bases. CDR3 size: 17 residues. CDR3 sequence reads: CASSLEPNAASAYEQYF. DNA of the CDR3: TGCGCCAGCAGCTTGGAACCAAATGCGGCTAGCGCGTACGAGCAGTACTTC.

The chain uses TRBV29-1 and TRBJ2-1; 13 bases are shared with TRBD2. Germline V gene sequence: CDR1 SQVTM, CDR2 ANQGSEA. The CDR3 loop spans 13 amino acids. J was trimmed by 6 bases and V by 6 bases; bases with no gene match: 2. CDR3 in amino acids: CSVTSGGGNEQFF. The CDR3 bases are TGCAGCGTCACTAGCGGGGGGGGCAATGAGCAGTTCTTC.

The chain joins TRBV5-4 to TRBJ1-2; TRBD1 is a possible D gene (5 bases). Germline CDR1 reads SGHNT; CDR2 reads YYREEE (reference sequence). V was pared by 4 bases and J by 12 bases, with 16 bases between. The CDR3 is made up of 12 amino acids. The CDR3 DNA reads as TGTGCCAGCAGCGTCTCAGGGAGGAGGGACACCTTC. Protein product: CASSVSGRRDTF. Variable domain in full (rest from reference TRBV5-4 and TRBJ1-2): ETGVTQSPTHLIKTRGQQVTLRCSSQSGHNTVSWYQQALGQGPQFIFQYYREEENGRGNFPPRFSGLQFPNYSSELNVNALELDDSALYLCASSVSGRRDTFGSGTRLTVV.

The sample holds a few counts of this clone. The V and J genes are TRBV29-1 and TRBJ2-3; D ambiguous. Germline-derived CDR1 and CDR2 are SQVTM and ANQGSEA. The CDR3 covers 14 residues. V shed 6 bases and J shed 0 bases, with 13 bases lying between them. CDR3 sequence reads: CSVKMFQSTDTQYF. CDR3 nucleotide sequence: TGCAGCGTAAAGATGTTTCAGAGCACAGATACGCAGTATTTT.

The rearrangement uses TRBV29-1 and TRBJ2-1; 8 nucleotides align to TRBD2. The CDR3 covers 15 residues. CDR1 is SQVTM, CDR2 ANQGSEA, per germline. The V gene end was trimmed by 7 bases and the J gene end by 1 base; junction bases not matched to a gene: 9. CDR3 residues: CSGLGAGGSYNEQFF. The CDR3 coding sequence is TGCAGCGGGCTCGGGGCGGGAGGATCCTACAATGAGCAGTTCTTC.

The rearrangement uses TRBV7-8 and TRBJ2-7; tentatively, D is TRBD2 (6 bases). V was trimmed by 5 bases and J by 2 bases, leaving 16 bases between them. CDR3 length: 15 residues. Germline-derived CDR1 and CDR2 are SGHVS and FQNEAQ. The CDR3 reads CASSQRGGVAYEQYF. The CDR3 nucleotides read TGTGCCAGCAGCCAGCGTGGAGGGGTGGCCTACGAGCAGTACTTC.

The chain uses TRBV21-1 and TRBJ2-7; the table names TRBD2, a call not compared with the DNA. TRBV21-1 is a documented pseudogene. This CDR3 spans 15 amino acids. CDR3 region: CASSKVTSGHYEQYF. CDR3 nucleotide sequence: TGTGCCAGCAGCAAAGTTACTAGCGGACACTACGAGCAGTACTTC.

The gene calls are TRBV28 and TRBJ2-1; 9 bases map to TRBD2. The junction had 11 bases not matched to a gene; V was cut back by 3 bases and J by 2 bases. CDR3 size: 18 residues. Germline CDR1 reads MDHEN; CDR2 reads SYDVKM. The CDR3: CASSFNIAGGPTYNEQFF. The CDR3 nucleotides are TGTGCCAGCAGTTTTAATATCGCGGGAGGGCCGACCTACAATGAGCAGTTCTTC.

The genes are TRBV28 and TRBJ2-3; 11 nucleotides align to TRBD1. After removal of 4 bases from V and 3 bases from J, the junction contained 3 bases not matched to a gene. The germline CDR1 and CDR2 sequences are MDHEN and SYDVKM. This CDR3 has 15 amino acids. Here the CDR3 DNA reads TGTGCCAGCAGTTGGGGGACAGGGGGAACAGATACGCAGTATTTT. Encoded protein: CASSWGTGGTDTQYF.

This clone was counted between two and nine times. The J gene is TRBJ1-5, the V gene TRBV7-9, with D tentatively TRBD1 (5 bases). V shed 5 bases and J shed 5 bases, with 10 bases lying between them. CDR3 length: 13 residues. Germline V CDR1 and CDR2: SEHNR, FQNEAQ (reference sequence). This chain's CDR3 is CASSGGTHQPQHF. In DNA, the CDR3 is TGTGCCAGCAGCGGCGGGACCCATCAGCCCCAGCATTTT.

The chain carries TRBV19 and TRBJ2-1; 13 bases align to TRBD2. Trimming took 6 bases from V and 0 from J; bases not matched to a gene: 11. The CDR3 loop spans 19 amino acids. CDR1 is LNHDA, CDR2 SQIVND, per germline (reference sequence). The CDR3 DNA is TGTGCCAGTAGCCCCGGGACTAGCGGGAATCCGAGCTCCTACAATGAGCAGTTCTTC. Protein product: CASSPGTSGNPSSYNEQFF.

V is TRBV6-5 and J is TRBJ2-7; the D gene is possibly TRBD2 (6 bases). The V end lost 6 bases, the J end lost 6 bases, and 15 bases lay between the germline ends. From germline, CDR1 is MNHEY and CDR2 SVGAGI. The CDR3 length is 13 residues. Here the CDR3 reads CASSPGVSGEQYF. The DNA of the CDR3 is TGTGCCAGCAGCCCGGGAGTTAGTGGCGAGCAGTACTTC.